This TCR beta chain originates from a study of blood T cell repertoires in COVID-19. This table comes from immunoSEQ multiplex PCR, and its TCRdb copy is limited to in-frame clones, with some not included. Of just under 250,000 clones listed, 75% to 90% are singletons. The sample holds one count of this clone. CDR1 is SGDLS and CDR2 is YYNGEE in the germline V gene. This CDR3 comprises 12 residues. The V end lost 4 bases, the J end lost 6 bases, and 7 bases lay between the germline ends. The receptor was derived from a young woman who had recovered from COVID-19. Sequenced input: peripheral blood. J is TRBJ2-2 and V is TRBV9; D is uncertain. Written as DNA, the CDR3 is TGTGCCAGCAGCCCCCCCTCCGGGGAGCTGTTTTTT. Translating gives CASSPPSGELFF.